This T cell receptor (beta chain) is from a study of glioma-infiltrating T cells after dendritic cell vaccination. Study-wide context: At biweekly intervals, patients got three intradermal dendritic cell vaccine injections.

Using immunoSEQ multiplex PCR, the repertoire was profiled, and TCRdb retains in-frame clones only, with some absent. The table lists around 72,000 clones, about four fifths of them singletons. Fresh-frozen tumor tissue and more than two years of survival data were available for all. This CDR3 is built from 14 residues. The V gene's germline CDR1 is KGHSH and CDR2 LQKENI. The V gene lost 3 bases and the J gene lost 2 bases, with 8 bases spanning the gap. This TCR derives from a human donor with glioblastoma. The sample in question was blood, obtained before dendritic cell vaccination. The gene calls are TRBV18 and TRBJ1-5; D might be TRBD1 (6 bases). The chain's CDR3 is CASSPKGGNQPQHF. In nucleotides, the CDR3 is TGTGCCAGCTCACCGAAGGGGGGCAATCAGCCCCAGCATTTT.